Listed below are T cell receptor beta chains from one sample, sequenced in a study of blood T cell repertoires in COVID-19. TCRdb's table, derived via immunoSEQ multiplex PCR, lists solely in-frame clones and lacks some. This sample has about 62,000 clones, with 80% to 95% found just once. Sequenced sample: peripheral blood. Receptors originate from a human donor in a cohort sampled during active COVID-19. The CDR3 runs from the conserved cysteine through the conserved F or W. The D gene is left open where the match is weak. Where a row states a size, it is once, few, many or the class of an expanded clone; other rows omit it.

d_call,j_call,clone_size,v_call,cdr3_nt,cdr3_aa
NA,TRBJ2-3,NA,TRBV5-1,TGCGCCAGCAGCTTGGAACTCACAGATACGCAGTATTTT,CASSLELTDTQYF
TRBD1,TRBJ1-1,NA,TRBV10-3,TGTGCCATCGGCCAGGGACAGGGGGTGATTCGGGCTTTCTTT,CAIGQGQGVIRAFF
TRBD1,TRBJ1-6,NA,TRBV6-5,TGTGCCAGCAGTTACGGGCAGGGGGATTCACCCCTCCACTTT,CASSYGQGDSPLHF
NA,TRBJ2-7,NA,TRBV28,TGTGCCAACCCGAGGGGGGGGAGAGGGACCTACGAGCAGTACTTC,CANPRGGRGTYEQYF
TRBD1,TRBJ1-5,NA,TRBV27,TGTGCCAGCAGTTTGCGGACAGGGGTTAGCAATCAGCCCCAGCATTTT,CASSLRTGVSNQPQHF
TRBD2,TRBJ2-7,NA,TRBV5-1,TGCGCCAGCGCTCCGGGGCTAGCGGCCTCCTACGAGCAGTACTTC,CASAPGLAASYEQYF
TRBD1,TRBJ1-1,NA,TRBV6-5,TGTGCCAGCAGTTACCAGACAGGGGACACTGAAGCTTTCTTT,CASSYQTGDTEAFF
NA,TRBJ2-7,NA,TRBV6-6,TGTGCCAGCAGTTACTCGCAGGGGAACGAGCAGTACTTC,CASSYSQGNEQYF
TRBD2,TRBJ2-7,NA,TRBV4-1,TGCGCCAGCAGCCAAGTGTCTGGGGTGCTAGCGGGAGGGAACGAGCAGTACTTC,CASSQVSGVLAGGNEQYF
NA,TRBJ2-1,NA,TRBV9,TGTGCCAGCGCAGGGACATCTAATGAGCAGTTCTTC,CASAGTSNEQFF
TRBD2,TRBJ2-3,NA,TRBV9,TGTGCCAGCAGCCCCTGGGAGGCGGGAGTCGCCGATACGCAGTATTTT,CASSPWEAGVADTQYF
TRBD2,TRBJ2-1,NA,TRBV10-1,TGCGCCAGCACGGAACTAGCGGGACCTGAGCAGTTCTTC,CASTELAGPEQFF
TRBD2,TRBJ2-5,NA,TRBV29-1,TGCAGCGTTTGCGAGCGGGAGCCAGGGGAGACCCAGTACTTC,CSVCEREPGETQYF
TRBD1,TRBJ1-5,NA,TRBV7-2,TGTGCCAGCAGCCAAGGGCAGGGGGCTCAGCCCCAGCATTTT,CASSQGQGAQPQHF
NA,TRBJ2-5,NA,TRBV15,TGTGCCACCAGCAGAGCGGCGGCAGATGAAGAGACCCAGTACTTC,CATSRAAADEETQYF
NA,TRBJ1-5,once,TRBV12-3/TRBV12-4,TGTGCCAGCAGCTTATATAGCAATCAGCCCCAGCATTTT,CASSLYSNQPQHF
TRBD2,TRBJ2-3,NA,TRBV3-1/TRBV3-2,TGTGCCAGCAGCCAATGGGCTAGCGGGATCATGGATACGCAGTATTTT,CASSQWASGIMDTQYF
NA,TRBJ2-4,NA,TRBV6-5,TGTGCCAGCAGAGCCCCGGGACTAGCCAAAAACATTCAGTACTTC,CASRAPGLAKNIQYF
NA,TRBJ1-4,NA,TRBV7-8,TGTGCCAGCAGCTTACGCACAGGGAAAACTAATGAAAAACTGTTTTTT,CASSLRTGKTNEKLFF
NA,TRBJ2-3,once,TRBV11-2,TGTGCCAGCAGCTTAATGATGACCGGGAGCACAGATACGCAGTATTTT,CASSLMMTGSTDTQYF
TRBD1,TRBJ2-7,once,TRBV5-1,TGCGCCAGCACATATCTCATGGGACAGCCATACGAGCAGTACTTC,CASTYLMGQPYEQYF
TRBD1,TRBJ1-6,NA,TRBV6-5,TGTGCCAGCAGCCACCGGGACAGGGATTCACCCCTCCACTTT,CASSHRDRDSPLHF
NA,TRBJ2-1,NA,TRBV11-2,TGTGCCAGCAGCTTAGTGGGGGCCCCCTACAATGAGCAGTTCTTC,CASSLVGAPYNEQFF